Below are 18 T cell receptor beta chains sequenced from a single sample in a study of T cells in Graves' hyperthyroidism and ophthalmopathy. Template material for amplifying TCR beta CDR3 regions consisted of RNA transcripts. Carried out on the TCR CDR3, a first-round RT-PCR used the HTBI primer set. TCRdb itself ran the multiplex PCR reads through MiXCR, one entry per CDR3 protein. The sample shows around 720,000 distinct CDR3 sequences, 30% to 40% of them seen only once. Sample: blood. These receptors were obtained from a woman in her thirties or forties with Graves' hyperthyroidism.

This clonotype was seen many times. The chain uses TRBV12-3 or TRBV12-4 and TRBJ1-1, with 8 bases lining up with TRBD1. The CDR3 is made up of 13 amino acids. V was pared by 7 bases and J by 1 base, with 2 bases of the junction left unmatched. DNA of the CDR3: TGTGCCAGCAATGGACAGGGGAACACTGAAGCTTTCTTT. As protein: CASNGQGNTEAFF.

To note about this clonotype: Mismatch with germline at one junction end may stem from a read error. This chain joins TRBV20-1 and TRBJ1-1; tentative D call: TRBD1 (5 bases). Germline values: CDR1 DFQATT, CDR2 SNEGSKA (reference sequence). The CDR3 covers 12 residues. The CDR3 protein is CGADNGGTEAFF. The CDR3 DNA sequence: TGCGGTGCCGACAACGGAGGGACCGAAGCTTTCTTT.

This clonotype appeared a single time. The chain is built from TRBV3-1 and TRBJ2-3, with D uncertain. This CDR3 comprises 12 residues. Trimming pared 4 bases from V and 6 bases from J, leaving 8 bases between. Germline values: CDR1 LGHDT, CDR2 YNNKEL (reference sequence). The CDR3 nucleotides are TGTGCCAGCAGCCGGGGATCCGATACGCAGTATTTT. Translation: CASSRGSDTQYF.

The V and J genes are TRBV20-1 and TRBJ2-5; 7 positions agree with TRBD1. This CDR3 has 13 amino acids. The J segment lost 1 base and the V segment lost 5 bases, leaving 4 bases of the junction unmatched. Germline assignment: CDR1 DFQATT and CDR2 SNEGSKA (reference sequence). The CDR3 coding sequence is TGCAGTGCTTGTAGGACAGGCCAAGAGACCCAGTACTTC. It codes for CSACRTGQETQYF.

The J gene is TRBJ1-2, the V gene TRBV6-2 or TRBV6-3, with D hard to call. Germline values: CDR1 MNHEY, CDR2 SVGEGT. The CDR3 is 13 amino acids. V lost 6 bases and J lost 4, with 12 bases in between. The CDR3 DNA is TGTGCCAGCAGGGCAGTCGCAATCTATGGCTACACCTTC. Translation: CASRAVAIYGYTF.

This clonotype was counted a single time. This chain connects TRBV10-3 to TRBJ2-1; D not resolved. Germline CDR1 ENHRY, CDR2 SYGVKD. V gave up 3 bases and J gave up 4 bases, with 10 bases separating them. This CDR3 is 14 amino acids long. The CDR3 nucleotides are TGTGCCATCAGTGACAGTTTTCCTTACAATGAGCAGTTCTTC. Its translation is CAISDSFPYNEQFF.

This clonotype was found many times. The CDR3 DNA follows: TGTGCCAGCAGCTTTGATGCAGGGGAGTATCAGCCCCAGCATTTT. Protein: CASSFDAGEYQPQHF. The chain links TRBV7-8 to TRBJ1-5, with a weak D call TRBD1 (6 bases). Trimming took 3 bases from V and 5 from J, leaving 14 bases between them. CDR1 and CDR2 from the germline V gene are SGHVS and FQNEAQ. The CDR3 runs 15 residues.

This clonotype was recorded many times. The rearrangement links TRBV6-5 to TRBJ1-3; perhaps TRBD1 as D (5 bases). With 6 bases removed from V and 0 bases from J, the gap between germline ends came to 12 bases. The CDR3 runs to 15 residues. The V gene's germline CDR1 is MNHEY and CDR2 SVGAGI. The CDR3 sequence is CASSRQGFSGNTIYF. The DNA of the CDR3 is TGTGCCAGCAGCCGGCAGGGTTTCTCTGGAAACACCATATATTTT.

The chain combines TRBV15 with TRBJ2-2; D unclear. The germline gives CDR1 LNHNV, CDR2 YYDKDF (reference sequence). V lost 2 bases and J 3 bases, leaving 7 bases between the germline ends. There are 14 residues in the CDR3. The CDR3 protein is CATSRRKDTGELFF. The CDR3 DNA sequence: TGTGCCACCAGCAGAAGAAAGGACACCGGGGAGCTGTTTTTT.

This clonotype has at least ten counts. J is TRBJ1-4 and V is TRBV7-9, with no clear D. The CDR3 is made up of 12 amino acids. Per the germline V gene, CDR1 is SEHNR and CDR2 is FQNEAQ (reference sequence). The germline V and J ends were trimmed by 4 bases and 7 bases, with 7 bases remaining between them. The CDR3 DNA reads TGTGCCAGCAGCTCACGAGCTGAAAAACTGTTTTTT. This codes for CASSSRAEKLFF. The variable domain in full, with the rest retrieved from reference TRBV7-9 and TRBJ1-4, is DTGVSQNPRHKITKRGQNVTFRCDPISEHNRLYWYRQTLGQGPEFLTYFQNEAQLEKSRLLSDRFSAERPKGSFSTLEIQRTEQGDSAMYLCASSSRAEKLFFGSGTQLSVL.

J is TRBJ1-5 and V is TRBV6-5; possible D gene TRBD1, 6 bases. V lost 7 bases and J 1 base, leaving 17 bases between the germline ends. The CDR3 is made up of 16 amino acids. CDR1 is MNHEY, CDR2 SVGAGI, per germline. As DNA, the CDR3 is TGTGCCAGCAATGATGTGGCAGGGGCAAGCAATCAGCCCCAGCATTTT. Translating it yields CASNDVAGASNQPQHF.

This clonotype was seen more than once but under ten times. The chain couples TRBV20-1 to TRBJ1-5, with TRBD1 matching 9 bases. Germline-derived CDR1 and CDR2 are DFQATT and SNEGSKA (reference sequence). This CDR3 spans 18 amino acids. With V trimmed by 1 base and J by 4 bases, 14 bases remained unmatched. CDR3 sequence reads: CSARVEDRGRGRNQPQHF. The CDR3, as DNA: TGCAGTGCTAGAGTTGAGGACAGGGGAAGAGGGAGGAATCAGCCCCAGCATTTT.

This clonotype was observed many times. The V and J genes are TRBV24-1 and TRBJ2-2; 7 positions agree with TRBD1. V shed 4 bases and J 6 bases; nucleotides not matched to a gene: 10. The V gene's germline CDR1 is KGHDR and CDR2 SFDVKD. The CDR3 length is 16 residues. The CDR3 here is CATSDQGQSLAGELFF. The CDR3, as DNA: TGTGCCACCAGTGACCAGGGACAGAGTCTAGCCGGGGAGCTGTTTTTT.

A remark on this clonotype: Just one base apart from a much larger clone, this may be a read error. The CDR3 carries no conserved terminal phenylalanine or tryptophan, so it likely arises from a read error. This chain uses TRBV6-4 with TRBJ1-2, with D hard to call. V was pared by 0 bases and J by 10 bases, with 6 bases between. CDR1 is MRHNA, CDR2 SNTAGT, per germline. This CDR3 contains 11 residues. CDR3 region: CASSDSGHYTL. CDR3 bases: TGTGCCAGCAGTGACTCTGGTCACTACACCCTC.

CDR3 sequence reads: CSELNRGSNYGYTF. The CDR3 DNA follows: TGCAGTGAGCTTAACAGGGGCTCTAACTATGGCTACACCTTC. The rearrangement links TRBV20-1 to TRBJ1-2, with TRBD1 identical over 7 bases. The CDR3 covers 14 residues. Trimming took 7 bases from V and 0 from J; bases not matched to a gene: 8. Germline-derived CDR1 and CDR2 are DFQATT and SNEGSKA (reference sequence).

As for this clonotype: This could be a read error, since a much larger clone is one nucleotide away. The genes are TRBV7-2 and TRBJ1-5; maybe TRBD1 (5 bases). Germline values: CDR1 SGHTA, CDR2 FQGNSA. The CDR3 is 17 amino acids. The CDR3 region is CASSLAVGHSGNQPRHF. In DNA form, the CDR3 reads TGTGCCAGCAGCTTAGCGGTGGGGCACAGTGGCAATCAGCCCCGGCATTTT.

This clonotype was detected only a few times. J is TRBJ1-6 and V is TRBV25-1, with D uncertain. CDR3 size: 14 residues. Germline V lookup: CDR1 MGHDK, CDR2 SYGVNS. With 6 bases removed from V and 7 bases from J, the gap between germline ends came to 13 bases. CDR3 coding DNA: TGTGCCAGCAGGCCCGCCACGGGCAATTCACCCCTCCACTTT. This encodes CASRPATGNSPLHF.

In its sample, this clonotype was seen many times. The V call is TRBV2, the J call TRBJ1-2; 8 bases line up with TRBD1. There are 13 residues in the CDR3. V shed 6 bases and J 4 bases; nucleotides not matched to a gene: 4. Germline assignment: CDR1 SNHLY and CDR2 FYNNEI. DNA of the CDR3: TGTGCCAGCAGGGACAGGGAACCCTATGGCTACACCTTC. Its translation: CASRDREPYGYTF.